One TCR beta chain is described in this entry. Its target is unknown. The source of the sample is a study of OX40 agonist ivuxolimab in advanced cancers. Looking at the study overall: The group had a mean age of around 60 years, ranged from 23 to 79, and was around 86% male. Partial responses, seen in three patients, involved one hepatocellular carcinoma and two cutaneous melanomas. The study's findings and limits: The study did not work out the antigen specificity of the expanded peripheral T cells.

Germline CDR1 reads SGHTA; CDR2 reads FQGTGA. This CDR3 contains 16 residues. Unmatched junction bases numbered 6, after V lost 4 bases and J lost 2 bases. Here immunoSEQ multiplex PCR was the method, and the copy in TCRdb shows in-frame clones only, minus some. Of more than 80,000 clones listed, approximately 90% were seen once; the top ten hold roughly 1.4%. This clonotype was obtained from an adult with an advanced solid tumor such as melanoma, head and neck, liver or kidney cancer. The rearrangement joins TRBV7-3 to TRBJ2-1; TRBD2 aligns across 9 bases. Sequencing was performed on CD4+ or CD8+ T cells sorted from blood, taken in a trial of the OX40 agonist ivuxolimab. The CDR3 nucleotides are TGTGCCAGCAGCTCAAAGGGCGGGAGGGCCTACAATGAGCAGTTCTTC. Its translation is CASSSKGGRAYNEQFF.